The TCR beta chain under discussion was sequenced for a study of technical replicates of blood from several donors. TCRdb's copy holds only in-frame clones and misses some; the assay was immunoSEQ multiplex PCR. Of tens of thousands of clones in the sample, 85% to 95% were seen once. The germline V gene has CDR1 SEHNR and CDR2 FQNEAQ (reference sequence). V was shortened by 3 bases and J by 4 bases, with 7 bases between the two germline ends. There are 13 residues in the CDR3. V gene TRBV7-9 combines with J gene TRBJ2-1, with a weak D call TRBD1 (5 bases). This receptor was obtained from a human donor in good health. Sequences were obtained from T cells isolated from PBMCs. CDR3 loop: CASSLDTYNEQFF. The DNA for the CDR3 is TGTGCCAGCAGCTTGGACACGTACAATGAGCAGTTCTTC.